This TCR beta chain was profiled in a study of blood T cell repertoires in COVID-19. Study background: Acute and convalescent COVID-19 samples came from the United States, Italy and Spain. Sources were T cells, B-cell-depleted T cells, or PBMCs; the material itself was cDNA or gDNA.

Per the study methods: Reference gene primer amplification in the assay estimated nucleated cell counts. Generated by immunoSEQ multiplex PCR, the TCRdb table keeps only in-frame clones and is missing some. V and J calls and clone size are as listed in that table; D and trimming were resolved from the DNA. Among about 200,000 clones listed, 85% were seen once. Germline CDR1 is SGHNT and CDR2 is YYREEE (reference sequence). The CDR3 covers 15 residues. V lost 2 bases, J lost 7 bases, and 13 bases lay in between. Seattle-derived patients entered the study during active infection and were followed longitudinally.

The clonotype originates from a man aged 55 to 70 with COVID-19, enrolled during active disease. The rearrangement joins TRBV5-4 to TRBJ1-6, with D possibly TRBD1 on 6 matching bases. Sequenced input: peripheral blood. The DNA for the CDR3 is TGTGCCAGCAGCTTACAGGGTAGAAAGAATTCACCCCTCCACTTT. It is translated as CASSLQGRKNSPLHF.